This is a list of T cell receptor beta chains from one sample in a study of identical twins. TCRdb recomputed calls from the 5' RACE reads with MiXCR, one row per CDR3 protein. In the table there are some 730,000 distinct CDR3 sequences, 18% of which are singletons. This sample also appeared in a second study, on T cells expressing NK-cell markers.

The sequenced sample consisted of PBMCs. These receptors were collected from a woman aged 18-29 years in good health. Each CDR3 is given with its conserved first and last residue. A D gene is named only where the DNA matches it firmly. Expanded clones are given a class, and other clones once, few, many or no size at all.

D,J,size,V,DNA,CDR3
.,TRBJ2-1,.,TRBV2,TGTGCCAGCAAGGGGACCTACAATGAGCAGTTCTTC,CASKGTYNEQFF
.,TRBJ1-1,few,TRBV7-8,TGTGCCAGCAGATCACTTACAGCGAACACTGAAGCTTTCTTT,CASRSLTANTEAFF
.,TRBJ2-5,.,TRBV5-1,TGCGCCAGCAGCAGGGGGGAAGGAGAGACCCAGTACTTC,CASSRGEGETQYF
TRBD2,TRBJ2-7,.,TRBV3-1,TGTGCCAGCAGCTTCGGGACCTTAGCGGGGGCCGCCTACGAGCAGTACTTC,CASSFGTLAGAAYEQYF
.,TRBJ2-1,.,TRBV6-4,TGTGCCAGCAGTGACCCATACTCTGCCCTCAATGAGCAGTTCTTC,CASSDPYSALNEQFF
TRBD2,TRBJ2-1,.,TRBV29-1,TGCAGCGTTGGGGTGACTAGCGGCAATGAGCAGTTCTTC,CSVGVTSGNEQFF
.,TRBJ2-3,few,TRBV12-3/TRBV12-4,TGTGCCAGCAGATCAACTGAGGCAGATACGCAGTATTTT,CASRSTEADTQYF
.,TRBJ2-1,.,TRBV12-3/TRBV12-4,TGTGCCAGCAGTTTAGGAGGAAGTGGTGACTGGTACAATGAGCAGTTCTTC,CASSLGGSGDWYNEQFF
.,TRBJ2-5,.,TRBV7-7,TGTGCTAGCAGCCCCGGGACGGCCTCGAGGGGGACCCAGTACTTC,CASSPGTASRGTQYF
.,TRBJ1-1,.,TRBV20-1,TGCAGTGCGAAACAGGCTCTGAACACTGAAGCTTTCTTT,CSAKQALNTEAFF
.,TRBJ2-2,few,TRBV7-2,TGTGCCAGCAGCTTGGCGGTAACGAACACCGGGGAGCTGTTTTTT,CASSLAVTNTGELFF
.,TRBJ2-5,few,TRBV29-1,TGCAGCGTTTATATGGGGGCAGGTCAAGAGACCCAGTACTTC,CSVYMGAGQETQYF
.,TRBJ2-1,.,TRBV15,TGTGCCACCAGCAGAGATTTAGGAGGGACAGTCTCCAATGAGCAGTTCTTC,CATSRDLGGTVSNEQFF
TRBD2,TRBJ2-1,.,TRBV6-1,TGTGCCAGTATAAGCGGGGGGGGATACGAGCAGTTCTTC,CASISGGGYEQFF
.,TRBJ2-7,.,TRBV6-2/TRBV6-3,TGTGCCAGCAGCCACGGGGAAGGCTACGAGCAGTACTTC,CASSHGEGYEQYF
.,TRBJ2-1,few,TRBV20-1,TGCAGTGCTAGAGTGGGTCGGGGCGAGCAGTTCTTC,CSARVGRGEQFF
.,TRBJ2-5,.,TRBV7-2,TGTGCCAGCAGCTTAGTTCCGGGGACTCAAGAGACCCAGTACTTC,CASSLVPGTQETQYF
.,TRBJ2-3,many,TRBV12-3/TRBV12-4,TGTGCCAGCATGAGGTCCGGGGCAGATACGCAGTATTTT,CASMRSGADTQYF
TRBD2,TRBJ2-2,.,TRBV5-1,TGCGCCAGCAGCTTGGCGCCGGGAGGGCCGCAGACCGGGGAGCTGTTTTTT,CASSLAPGGPQTGELFF
.,TRBJ2-1,once,TRBV11-2,TGTGCCAGCAGCTTAGTAGGTACAGCCCCCTGGAATGAGCAGTTCTTC,CASSLVGTAPWNEQFF
.,TRBJ2-1,many,TRBV20-1,TGCAGTGCTAGCGGGAGAAGTTACAATGAGCAGTTCTTC,CSASGRSYNEQFF
.,TRBJ1-2,few,TRBV20-1,TGCAGTGCTGGCCCCTGGGTTAGCTATGGCTACACCTTC,CSAGPWVSYGYTF
.,TRBJ1-1,few,TRBV20-1,TGCAGTGCTAGAGTGGCCCGGTCTGACGCTGAAGCTTTCTTT,CSARVARSDAEAFF
TRBD1,TRBJ2-5,few,TRBV2,TGTGCCAGCGGGGGCCGGACAGGGGCAGAGGAGACCCAGTACTTC,CASGGRTGAEETQYF
TRBD2,TRBJ2-3,few,TRBV9,TGTGCCAGCAGCGTAGCTCCTAGCGGGACAACAGATACGCAGTATTTT,CASSVAPSGTTDTQYF
.,TRBJ2-1,.,TRBV4-3,TGCGCCAGCCGCAACGGGAATGAGCAGTTCTTC,CASRNGNEQFF
TRBD2,TRBJ2-7,.,TRBV18,TGTGCCAGCTCACCTCGAGCGGGGCACTCCTACGAGCAGTACTTC,CASSPRAGHSYEQYF
TRBD1,TRBJ1-2,.,TRBV7-2,TGTGCCAGCAGCGCCCCGCCTATCGGAGGGGGCAATGGCTACACCTTC,CASSAPPIGGGNGYTF
.,TRBJ1-5,few,TRBV6-2/TRBV6-3,TGTGCCAGCAGTTACGCAGGGTCCCCCAATCAGCCCCAGCATTTT,CASSYAGSPNQPQHF
.,TRBJ2-1,many,TRBV29-1,TGCAGCGTTGTGCGGGATTTAAGTTACAATGAGCAGTTCTTC,CSVVRDLSYNEQFF
.,TRBJ1-6,.,TRBV18,TGTGCCAGCTCACCATACGACGGACAAAATTCACCCCTCCACTTT,CASSPYDGQNSPLHF
.,TRBJ2-2,.,TRBV5-5,TGTGCCAGCAGCTTGTCACGGGACGCCCTGGCCGGGGAGCTGTTTTTT,CASSLSRDALAGELFF
.,TRBJ1-1,.,TRBV12-3/TRBV12-4,TGTGCCAGCAGTTACGAGCGCCTACAGGTTCTGGGGGCTTTCTTT,CASSYERLQVLGAFF
.,TRBJ2-7,few,TRBV5-1,TGCGCCAGCAGCGCCGAGACACAAAACTACGAGCAGTACTTC,CASSAETQNYEQYF
.,TRBJ2-7,few,TRBV7-2,TGTGCCAGCAGCTTATCCCCCTCAGAGCAGTACTTC,CASSLSPSEQYF
.,TRBJ1-2,few,TRBV7-8,TGTGCCAGCAGCTTAGAATTTGGGGCTAACTATGGCTACACCTTC,CASSLEFGANYGYTF
.,TRBJ2-4,.,TRBV20-1,TGCAGTGCTGACCCGACAGGACTTGCCAAAAACATTCAGTACTTC,CSADPTGLAKNIQYF
TRBD2,TRBJ2-7,.,TRBV12-3/TRBV12-4,TGTGCCAGCAGCGATCGAACTAGCGCCGCCCCCTACGAGCAGTACTTC,CASSDRTSAAPYEQYF
TRBD2,TRBJ2-2,.,TRBV29-1,TGCAGCGTCGACCCGGGAGGGGGGAACACCGGGGAGCTGTTTTTT,CSVDPGGGNTGELFF
TRBD1,TRBJ2-7,few,TRBV5-1,TGCGCCAGCAGCGTGGCCGGGACAGCCTACGAGCAGTACTTC,CASSVAGTAYEQYF